This entry lists 4 T cell receptor beta chains sequenced from one sample in a study of blood T cell repertoires in COVID-19. Data came from immunoSEQ multiplex PCR; TCRdb stores just in-frame clones and leaves some out. There are more than 65,000 clones in the sample; roughly four fifths occur only once, and around 27% lies in the top ten. Input material: peripheral blood. These receptors all come from a woman of 80 years or more with active or convalescent COVID-19.

The J gene is TRBJ1-2, the V gene TRBV6-1; 9 bases fit TRBD1. The germline CDR1 and CDR2 sequences are MNHNS and SASEGT. After removal of 0 bases from V and 5 bases from J, the junction contained 4 bases not matched to a gene. This CDR3 has 15 amino acids. The CDR3 protein is CASSEALGQGYGYTF. The CDR3 DNA follows: TGTGCCAGCAGTGAAGCACTCGGACAGGGGTATGGCTACACCTTC.

To note about this clone: A read error may account for a junction end that differs from germline. The chain combines TRBV3-1 (or the pseudogene TRBV3-2) with TRBJ1-2; a possible D gene is TRBD1 (6 bases). Per the germline V gene, CDR1 is LGHDT and CDR2 is YNNKEL (reference sequence). The CDR3 is 12 residues long. The CDR3 loop is CASSHLTGPLVF. In DNA form, the CDR3 reads TGTGCCAGCAGCCACCTTACAGGGCCGCTTGTCTTC.

This chain joins TRBV5-6 and TRBJ1-2; tentatively, D is TRBD1 (5 bases). V was shortened by 0 bases and J by 3 bases, with 9 bases between the two germline ends. CDR1 and CDR2 (germline): SGHDT, YYEEEE. The CDR3 length is 14 residues. The CDR3 sequence: CASSLGRADYGYTF. CDR3 DNA sequence: TGTGCCAGCAGCTTGGGCAGGGCTGACTATGGCTACACCTTC. Drawing the rest from reference TRBV5-6 and TRBJ1-2, the complete variable domain is DAGVTQSPTHLIKTRGQQVTLRCSPKSGHDTVSWYQQALGQGPQFIFQYYEEEERQRGNFPDRFSGHQFPNYSSELNVNALLLGDSALYLCASSLGRADYGYTFGSGTRLTVV.

The chain combines TRBV4-3 with TRBJ1-4, with TRBD1 as a possible D gene (6 bases). Germline CDR1 and CDR2: LGHNA and YSLEER. V lost 4 bases, J lost 7 bases, and 19 bases lay in between. The CDR3 has 16 residues. CDR3 sequence (DNA): TGCGCCAGCAGCCTAGATTCGTCCCGAGGGGGTGAAAAACTGTTTTTT. This codes for CASSLDSSRGGEKLFF.